Below are 2 T cell receptor beta chains sequenced from a single sample in a study of early T cells in non-severe SARS-CoV-2 infection. Each CDR3 protein is one row after TCRdb ran MiXCR on the 5' RACE reads. The data hold some 55,000 distinct CDR3 sequences, with roughly an eighth observed a single time. The input for sequencing was whole blood, taken at baseline. The receptors were gathered from an adult who was a healthcare worker with PCR-confirmed SARS-CoV-2 infection or an uninfected control (not recorded which).

V gene TRBV7-9 combines with J gene TRBJ2-1; the D gene is possibly TRBD2 (6 bases). The germline V gene has CDR1 SEHNR and CDR2 FQNEAQ (reference sequence). This CDR3 comprises 15 residues. V dropped 5 bases and J dropped 6 bases, with 17 bases sitting between them. In DNA, the CDR3 is TGTGCCAGCAGCCCCCCCTTCGGGGGACGCAATGAGCAGTTCTTC. It is translated as CASSPPFGGRNEQFF.

There are a few counts of this clonotype. The gene calls are TRBV7-7 and TRBJ2-5; D remains ambiguous. In germline, CDR1 is SSHAT, CDR2 FNYEAQ (reference sequence). The germline V and J ends were trimmed by 2 bases and 1 base, with 5 bases remaining between them. The CDR3 contains 13 residues. CDR3: CASSLSRQETQYF. DNA for the CDR3: TGTGCCAGCAGCTTATCGCGCCAAGAGACCCAGTACTTC.